This TCR beta chain was captured by sequencing in a study of molecular identifiers for immune sequencing clone quantification. Per germline, CDR1 KGHDR and CDR2 SFDVKD. This CDR3 contains 10 residues. This clonotype has ten or more counts. One end of the junction does not line up with germline, which may come from a read error. TCRdb independently ran MiXCR on the PCR reads; one entry per CDR3 protein. The data show about 510,000 distinct CDR3 sequences, around a fifth seen once. This sequence originates from a human donor in good health. Some libraries in this study had Jurkat cell RNA spiked in. The rearrangement uses TRBV24-1 and TRBJ2-7, with D possibly matching TRBD2 (5 bases). Sequencing used naive CD8+ T cells from blood, with Jurkat cell RNA spiked in. Subset given: FACS-sorted CD8+CD4-CCR7+CD45RA+ naive T cells. The CDR3 DNA reads as TGTGCCACCAGTGCAGGCCGGGGTTTCTTC. Protein product: CATSAGRGFF.